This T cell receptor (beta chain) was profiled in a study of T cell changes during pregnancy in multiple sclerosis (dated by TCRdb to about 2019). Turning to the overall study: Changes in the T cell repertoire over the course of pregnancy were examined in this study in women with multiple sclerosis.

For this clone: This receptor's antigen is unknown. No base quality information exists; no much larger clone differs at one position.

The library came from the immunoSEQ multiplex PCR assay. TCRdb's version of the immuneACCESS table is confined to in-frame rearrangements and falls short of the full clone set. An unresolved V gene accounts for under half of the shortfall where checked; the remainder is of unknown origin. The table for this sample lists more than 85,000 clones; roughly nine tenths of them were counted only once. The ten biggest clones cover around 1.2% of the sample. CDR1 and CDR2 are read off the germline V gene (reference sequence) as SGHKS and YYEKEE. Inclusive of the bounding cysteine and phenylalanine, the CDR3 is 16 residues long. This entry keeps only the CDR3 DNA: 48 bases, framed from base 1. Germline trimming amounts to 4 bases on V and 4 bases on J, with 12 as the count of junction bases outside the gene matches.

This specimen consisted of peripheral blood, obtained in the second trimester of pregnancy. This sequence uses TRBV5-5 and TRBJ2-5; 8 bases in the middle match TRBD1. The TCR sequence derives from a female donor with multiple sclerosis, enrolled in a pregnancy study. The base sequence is TGTGCCAGCAGCCAGTCCCCCGGACAGGGAGGAGAGACCCAGTACTTC. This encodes CASSQSPGQGGETQYF.